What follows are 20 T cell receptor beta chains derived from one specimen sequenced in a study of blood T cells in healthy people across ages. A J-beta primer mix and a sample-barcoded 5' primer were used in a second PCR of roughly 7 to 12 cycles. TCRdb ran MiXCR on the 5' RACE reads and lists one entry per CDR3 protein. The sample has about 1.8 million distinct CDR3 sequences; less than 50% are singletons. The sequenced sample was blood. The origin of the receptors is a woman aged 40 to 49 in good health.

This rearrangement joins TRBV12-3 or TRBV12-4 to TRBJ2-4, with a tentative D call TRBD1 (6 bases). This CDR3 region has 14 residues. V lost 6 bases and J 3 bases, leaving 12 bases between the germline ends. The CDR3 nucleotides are TGTGCCAGCAGCAACAGGGAAGGCAAAAACATTCAGTACTTC. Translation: CASSNREGKNIQYF.

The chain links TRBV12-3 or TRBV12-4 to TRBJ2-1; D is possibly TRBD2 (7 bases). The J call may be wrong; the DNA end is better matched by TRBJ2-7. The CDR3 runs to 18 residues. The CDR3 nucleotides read TGTGCCAGCATCCCCCGGGGGGCGGGGTACCCAACGGACAATGAGCAGTACTTC. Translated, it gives CASIPRGAGYPTDNEQYF.

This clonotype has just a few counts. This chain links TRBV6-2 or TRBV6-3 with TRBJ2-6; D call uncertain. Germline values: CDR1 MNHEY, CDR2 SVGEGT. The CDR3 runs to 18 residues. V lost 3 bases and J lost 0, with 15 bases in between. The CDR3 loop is CASSYRAGKSSGANVLTF. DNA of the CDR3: TGTGCCAGCAGTTATCGAGCCGGAAAAAGCTCTGGGGCCAACGTCCTGACTTTC.

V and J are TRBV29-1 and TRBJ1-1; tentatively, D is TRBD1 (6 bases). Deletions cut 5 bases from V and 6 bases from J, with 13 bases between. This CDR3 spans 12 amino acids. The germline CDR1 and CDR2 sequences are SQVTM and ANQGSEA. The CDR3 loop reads CSVQQGWPEAFF. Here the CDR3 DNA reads TGCAGCGTTCAACAGGGCTGGCCTGAAGCTTTCTTT.

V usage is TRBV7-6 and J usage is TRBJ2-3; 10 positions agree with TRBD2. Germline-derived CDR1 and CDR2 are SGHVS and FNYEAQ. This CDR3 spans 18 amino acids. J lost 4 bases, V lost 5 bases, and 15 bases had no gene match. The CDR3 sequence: CASSGGYAGSGGSDTQYF. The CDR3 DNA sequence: TGTGCCAGCAGCGGCGGCTATGCGGGTAGCGGGGGGTCAGATACGCAGTATTTT.

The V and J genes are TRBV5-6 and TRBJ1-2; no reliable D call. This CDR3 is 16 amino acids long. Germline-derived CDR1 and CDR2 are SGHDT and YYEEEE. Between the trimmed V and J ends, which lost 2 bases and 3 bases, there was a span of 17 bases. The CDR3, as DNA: TGTGCCAGCAGCTTTAGGTTTGTCAGTGGGGACTATGGCTACACCTTC. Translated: CASSFRFVSGDYGYTF.

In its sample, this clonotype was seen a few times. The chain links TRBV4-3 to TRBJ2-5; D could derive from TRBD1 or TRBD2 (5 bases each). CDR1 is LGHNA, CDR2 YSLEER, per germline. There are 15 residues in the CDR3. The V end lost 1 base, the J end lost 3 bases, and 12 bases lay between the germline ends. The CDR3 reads CASSQASGTEETQYF. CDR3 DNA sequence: TGCGCCAGCAGCCAAGCCTCCGGGACGGAAGAGACCCAGTACTTC.

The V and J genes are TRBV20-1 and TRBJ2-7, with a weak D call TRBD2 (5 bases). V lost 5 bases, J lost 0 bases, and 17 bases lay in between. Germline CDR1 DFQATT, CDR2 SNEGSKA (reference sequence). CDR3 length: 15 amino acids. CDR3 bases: TGCAGTGCTGATGGGAGCGCAGAGAGCTCCTACGAGCAGTACTTC. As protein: CSADGSAESSYEQYF.

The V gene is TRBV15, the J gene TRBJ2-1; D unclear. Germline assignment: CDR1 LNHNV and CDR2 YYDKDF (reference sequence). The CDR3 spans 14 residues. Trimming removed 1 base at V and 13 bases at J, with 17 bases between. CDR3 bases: TGTGCCACCAGCAGAGTTGGCGCGTCAGTTCCCCAGTTCTTC. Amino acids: CATSRVGASVPQFF.

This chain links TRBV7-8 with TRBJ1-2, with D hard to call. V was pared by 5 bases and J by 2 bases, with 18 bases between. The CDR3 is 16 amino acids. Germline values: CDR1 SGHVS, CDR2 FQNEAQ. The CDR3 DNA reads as TGTGCCAGCAGCCCCCGGAGGGCATTGAACAACTATGGCTACACCTTC. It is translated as CASSPRRALNNYGYTF.

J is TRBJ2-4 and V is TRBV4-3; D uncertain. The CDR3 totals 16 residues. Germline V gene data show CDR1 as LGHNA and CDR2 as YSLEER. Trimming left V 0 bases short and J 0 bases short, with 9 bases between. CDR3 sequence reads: CASSQDQGIAKNIQYF. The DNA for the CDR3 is TGCGCCAGCAGCCAAGATCAAGGTATAGCCAAAAACATTCAGTACTTC.

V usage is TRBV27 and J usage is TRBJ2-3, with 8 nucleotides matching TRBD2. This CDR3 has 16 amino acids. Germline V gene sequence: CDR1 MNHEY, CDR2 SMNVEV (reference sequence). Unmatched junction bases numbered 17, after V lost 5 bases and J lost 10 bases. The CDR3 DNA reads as TGTGCCAGCAGTGGGGTCGGGGGGGCTTCCCTTCGATCGCAGTATTTT. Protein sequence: CASSGVGGASLRSQYF.

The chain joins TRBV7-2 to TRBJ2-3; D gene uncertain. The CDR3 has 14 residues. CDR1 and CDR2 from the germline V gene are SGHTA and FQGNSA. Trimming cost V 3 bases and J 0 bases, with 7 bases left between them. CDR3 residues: CASSFRPSTDTQYF. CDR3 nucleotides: TGTGCCAGCAGCTTTCGACCTAGCACAGATACGCAGTATTTT.

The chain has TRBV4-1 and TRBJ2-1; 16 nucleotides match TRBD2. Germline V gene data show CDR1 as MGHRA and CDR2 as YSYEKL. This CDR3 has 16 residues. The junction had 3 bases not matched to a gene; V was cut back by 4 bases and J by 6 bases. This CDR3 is CASSLGTSGGVNEQFF. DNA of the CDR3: TGCGCCAGCAGCCTGGGGACTAGCGGGGGGGTCAATGAGCAGTTCTTC.

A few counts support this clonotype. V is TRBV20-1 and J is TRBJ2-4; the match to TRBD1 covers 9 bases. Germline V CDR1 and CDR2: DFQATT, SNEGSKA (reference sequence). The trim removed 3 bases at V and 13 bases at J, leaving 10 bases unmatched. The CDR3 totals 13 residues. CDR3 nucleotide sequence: TGCAGTGCTAGCGTTCGAACAGGGGGCAAGCAGTACTTC. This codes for CSASVRTGGKQYF.

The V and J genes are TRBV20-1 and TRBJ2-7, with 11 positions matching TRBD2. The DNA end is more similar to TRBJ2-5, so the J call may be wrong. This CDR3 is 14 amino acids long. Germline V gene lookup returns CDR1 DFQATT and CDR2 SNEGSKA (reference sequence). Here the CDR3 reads CSASSGGAVKTQYF. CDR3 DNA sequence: TGCAGTGCTAGTAGCGGGGGGGCCGTAAAGACCCAGTACTTC.

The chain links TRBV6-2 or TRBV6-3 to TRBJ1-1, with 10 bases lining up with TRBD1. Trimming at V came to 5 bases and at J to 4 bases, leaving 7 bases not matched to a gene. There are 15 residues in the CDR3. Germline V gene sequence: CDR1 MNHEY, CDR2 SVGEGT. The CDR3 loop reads CASSQTGGGSTEAFF. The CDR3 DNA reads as TGTGCCAGCAGTCAGACAGGGGGCGGGAGCACTGAAGCTTTCTTT.

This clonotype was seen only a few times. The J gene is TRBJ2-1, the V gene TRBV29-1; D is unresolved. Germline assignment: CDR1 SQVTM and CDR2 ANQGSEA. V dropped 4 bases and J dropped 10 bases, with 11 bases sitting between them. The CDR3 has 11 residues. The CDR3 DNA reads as TGCAGCGTTGTTGACGGTTACGAGCAGTTCTTC. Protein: CSVVDGYEQFF.

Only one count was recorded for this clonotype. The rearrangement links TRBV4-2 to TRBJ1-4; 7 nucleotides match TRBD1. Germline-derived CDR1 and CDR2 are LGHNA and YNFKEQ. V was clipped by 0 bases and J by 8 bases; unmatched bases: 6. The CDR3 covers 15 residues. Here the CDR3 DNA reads TGTGCCAGCAGCCAAGACGACAGGGTGGCGGAAAAACTGTTTTTT. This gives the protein CASSQDDRVAEKLFF.

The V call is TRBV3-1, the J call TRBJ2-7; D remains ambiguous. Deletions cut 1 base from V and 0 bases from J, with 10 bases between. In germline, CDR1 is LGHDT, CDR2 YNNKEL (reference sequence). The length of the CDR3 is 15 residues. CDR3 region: CASSQGLTSSYEQYF. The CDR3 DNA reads TGTGCCAGCAGCCAAGGCCTAACGAGCTCCTACGAGCAGTACTTC.